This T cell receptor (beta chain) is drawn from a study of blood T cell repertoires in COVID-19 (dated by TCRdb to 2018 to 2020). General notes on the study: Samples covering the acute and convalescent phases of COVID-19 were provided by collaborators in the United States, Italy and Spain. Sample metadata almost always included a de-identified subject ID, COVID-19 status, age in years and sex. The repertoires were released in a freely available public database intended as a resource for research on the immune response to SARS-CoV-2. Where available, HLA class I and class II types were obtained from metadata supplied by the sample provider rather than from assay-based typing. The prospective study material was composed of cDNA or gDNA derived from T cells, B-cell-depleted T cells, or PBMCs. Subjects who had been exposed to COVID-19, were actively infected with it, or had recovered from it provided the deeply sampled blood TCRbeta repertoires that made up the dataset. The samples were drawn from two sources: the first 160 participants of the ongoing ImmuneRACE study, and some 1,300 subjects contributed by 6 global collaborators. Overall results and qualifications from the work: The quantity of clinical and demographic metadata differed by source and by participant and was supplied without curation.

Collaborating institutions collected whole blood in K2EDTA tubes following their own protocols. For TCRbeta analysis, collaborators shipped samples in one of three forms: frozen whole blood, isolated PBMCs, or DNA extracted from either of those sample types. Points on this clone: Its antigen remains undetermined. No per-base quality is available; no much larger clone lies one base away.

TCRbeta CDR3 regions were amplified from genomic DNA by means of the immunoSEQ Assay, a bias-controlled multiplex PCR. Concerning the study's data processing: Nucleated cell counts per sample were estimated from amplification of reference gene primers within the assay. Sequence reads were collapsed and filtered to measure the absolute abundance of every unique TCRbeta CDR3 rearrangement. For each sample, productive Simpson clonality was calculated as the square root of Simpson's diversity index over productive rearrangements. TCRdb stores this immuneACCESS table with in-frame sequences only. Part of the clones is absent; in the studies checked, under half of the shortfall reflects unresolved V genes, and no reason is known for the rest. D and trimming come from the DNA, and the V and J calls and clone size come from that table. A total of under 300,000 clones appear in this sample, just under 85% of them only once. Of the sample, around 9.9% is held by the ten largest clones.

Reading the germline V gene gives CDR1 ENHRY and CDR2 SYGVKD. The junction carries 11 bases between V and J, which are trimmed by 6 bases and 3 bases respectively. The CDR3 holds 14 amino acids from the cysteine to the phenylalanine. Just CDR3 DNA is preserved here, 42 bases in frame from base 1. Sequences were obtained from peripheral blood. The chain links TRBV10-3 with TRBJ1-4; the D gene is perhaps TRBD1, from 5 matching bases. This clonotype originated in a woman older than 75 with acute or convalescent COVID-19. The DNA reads TGTGCCATCAGCCCAGGGCCGGCTAATGAAAAACTGTTTTTT. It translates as CAISPGPANEKLFF.